This is a list of T cell receptor beta chains from one sample in a study of cytomegalovirus exposure and HLA in healthy donors. The method was immunoSEQ multiplex PCR; TCRdb's version includes in-frame clones alone and lacks a portion of them. The repertoire holds about 200,000 clones, with 75% to 85% as singletons. Sequencing was carried out using PBMCs. Receptor source: a male donor in good health and CMV-seropositive. CDR3s include the opening cysteine and the closing phenylalanine or tryptophan. Clone size appears in some rows only: once, few, many, or a class for an expanded clone.

17	TRBJ2-2	.	TRBV4-2	CASSRSGGAANTGELFF
17	TRBJ2-2	.	TRBV7-9	CSSSFPSSGVNTGELFF
12	TRBJ1-2	.	TRBV6-5	CATLDSPYGYTF
15	TRBJ2-5	.	TRBV5-1	CASRRDAGGEETQYF
14	TRBJ2-7	.	TRBV18	CASSPAGLVGEQYF
18	TRBJ2-3	.	TRBV27	CASSRRSRDRYSTDTQYF
14	TRBJ1-3	few	TRBV11-2	CASSLESGGNTIYF
14	TRBJ1-2	.	TRBV4-3	CASSPGGGASGYTF
13	TRBJ2-7	.	TRBV7-2	CASSNRDYYEQYF
17	TRBJ2-1	.	TRBV18	CASSPLRETSGSNEQFF
14	TRBJ2-7	.	TRBV19	CASTPGQDRYEQYF